This is a list of T cell receptor beta chains from one sample in a study of molecular identifiers for immune sequencing clone quantification. A single record per CDR3 protein comes from TCRdb applying MiXCR to the PCR reads. This sample yields approximately 590,000 distinct CDR3 sequences, of which less than 30% are seen a single time; about 0.84% belongs to the top ten. Sequencing was done on a sample of naive CD8+ T cells from blood, with Jurkat cell RNA spiked in. The receptors were gathered from a human donor in good health. Some libraries in this study had Jurkat cell RNA spiked in. CDR3s include the opening cysteine and the closing phenylalanine or tryptophan. D genes are given only for firm matches. Not all rows give a size; the values are once, few, many and, for expanded clones, a class.

j_call d_call v_call clone_size cdr3_nt cdr3_aa
TRBJ2-2 TRBD2 TRBV7-9 . TGTGCCAGCAGCTTAGGAACTAGCGGAGCCACCGGGGAGCTGTTTTTT CASSLGTSGATGELFF
TRBJ2-5 TRBD2 TRBV9 . TGTGCCAGCAGCGTACTAGCGGGATACGGAGGGACCCAGTACTTC CASSVLAGYGGTQYF
TRBJ1-1 . TRBV4-3 . TGCGCCAGCAGCGTCGGGTGGGGGCTGAACACTGAAGCTTTCTTT CASSVGWGLNTEAFF
TRBJ2-7 . TRBV27 . TGTGCCAGCAGTCTGAACTCTCAGAACGAGCAGTACTTC CASSLNSQNEQYF
TRBJ2-1 TRBD2 TRBV6-5 many TGTGCCAGCAGTTTCGGGACTAGCGGGAGCTCCTACAATGAGCAGTTCTTC CASSFGTSGSSYNEQFF
TRBJ2-6 . TRBV10-3 . TGTGCCATCCACCCAGGGGAGGCTGGGGCCAACGTCCTGACTTTC CAIHPGEAGANVLTF
TRBJ2-7 . TRBV7-9 . TGTGCCAGCAGTCGATTGGCTACAACCTCATCCTACGAGCAGTACTTC CASSRLATTSSYEQYF
TRBJ1-5 . TRBV19 . TGTGCCAGTACTTTAACCGGGCCAGGGCTAAATCAGCCCCAGCATTTT CASTLTGPGLNQPQHF
TRBJ1-1 TRBD1 TRBV4-3 many TGCGCCAGCAGCCGCGACAGGGGATATGAAGCTTTCTTT CASSRDRGYEAFF
TRBJ2-1 TRBD2 TRBV7-2 . TGTGCCAGCAGCTTAGAGGGACTAGCGGGACCAAGTTACAATGAGCAGTTCTTC CASSLEGLAGPSYNEQFF
TRBJ2-1 TRBD1 TRBV4-3 . TGCGCCAGCAGCCAATCGGGACAGGGTTATGAGCAGTTCTTC CASSQSGQGYEQFF
TRBJ2-7 . TRBV28 . TGTGCCAGCAGGTCCGGGACATCCTCCGTTTCCTACGAGCAGTACTTC CASRSGTSSVSYEQYF
TRBJ1-1 . TRBV12-3/TRBV12-4 . TGTGCCAGCGGGGAGGAACGGTCGAACACTGAAGCTTTCTTT CASGEERSNTEAFF
TRBJ2-7 . TRBV15 . TGTGCCACCAGCAGAGGGACCGACGAGGACGAGCAGTACTTC CATSRGTDEDEQYF
TRBJ2-5 TRBD2 TRBV4-1 . TGCGCCAGCAGCCATGTTAGCGGGGGGGGTAAAGAGACCCAGTACTTC CASSHVSGGGKETQYF